This T cell receptor beta chain originates from a study of CD4+ T cells in melanoma (dated by TCRdb to between 2021 and 2024). Looking at the study overall: Neoantigen-specific CD4+ T cells in human melanoma were investigated in the study.

The donors were melanoma patients. The library was made by the immunoSEQ multiplex PCR assay. This immuneACCESS table, as held by TCRdb, lists in-frame sequences with V and J called but not all clones. Of the missing ones, under half trace to an unresolved V gene in checked studies; the others have no known cause. The sample table shows some 10,000 clones, and approximately 69% are seen once. The ten largest clones represent roughly a fifth of the sample. Taken from cysteine to phenylalanine, the CDR3 has 18 residues. Just CDR3 DNA is preserved here, 54 bases in frame from base 1. After removal of 1 base from V and 5 bases from J, the junction retains 12 bases not matched to a gene. Based on the germline V gene (reference sequence), the CDR1 and CDR2 sequences are SEHNR and FQNEAQ. Of note for this clone: The antigen it binds to is not known. Base quality data are lacking; no much larger clone is found one base away.

Study-wide findings and limitations: Neoantigen-specific CD4+ T cells in melanoma were reported to have a range of differentiation states. Neoantigen-specific CD4+ T cells were reported to be correlated with the function of CD8+ T cells, macrophages and B cells.

This sequence originates from a human donor with melanoma. The sample taken for sequencing was peripheral blood. The chain employs TRBV7-9 and TRBJ2-2, and 8 junctional nucleotides match TRBD1. The CDR3 sequence is CASSLGDWTGYTTGELFF. The DNA sequence is as follows: TGTGCCAGCAGCTTAGGGGACTGGACAGGGTATACAACCGGGGAGCTGTTTTTT.